This T cell receptor (beta chain) stems from a study of blood T cell repertoires in COVID-19. Study-level background: Samples taken during acute and convalescent COVID-19 were collected in the United States, Italy and Spain. Sample material is recorded as cDNA or gDNA derived from T cells, B-cell-depleted T cells, or PBMCs.

Profiling relied on immunoSEQ multiplex PCR, and the TCRdb table lists in-frame clones only, not all of them. The sample holds over 350,000 clones, just under 90% seen once. This study enrolled people aged 18 to 89 from approximately 25 US geographic areas. Recovery among Cohort 3 donors was established by two negative PCRs, clearance, or symptom resolution. CDR1 SGDLS and CDR2 YYNGEE come from the germline V gene. This CDR3 is built from 20 residues. The V segment lost 4 bases and the J segment 5 bases; nucleotides outside the gene matches: 23. The TCR comes from a woman aged 45-60 years who had recovered from COVID-19. The sample consisted of PBMCs or T cells enriched from blood (not recorded which). V gene TRBV9 combines with J gene TRBJ2-3; 9 bases agree with TRBD2. In DNA form, the CDR3 reads TGTGCCAGCAGCTCCAGACCCAGACTAGCGGCGACCTCGAACCTAGATACGCAGTATTTT. Its protein product is CASSSRPRLAATSNLDTQYF. The full variable domain, in which reference TRBV9 and TRBJ2-3 provide the parts outside the CDR3, is DSGVTQTPKHLITATGQRVTLRCSPRSGDLSVYWYQQSLDQGLQFLIQYYNGEERAKGNILERFSAQQFPDLHSELNLSSLELGDSALYFCASSSRPRLAATSNLDTQYFGPGTRLTVL.